Listed below are T cell receptor beta chains from one sample, sequenced in a study of neurological immune-mediated disorders. One entry per CDR3 protein, called by TCRdb with MiXCR from the 5' RACE reads. This table holds some 48,000 distinct CDR3 sequences, around 13% found once. The material sequenced was PBMCs. These receptors all come from a male donor with HTLV-1-associated myelopathy (HAM/TSP). The CDR3 runs from the conserved cysteine through the conserved F or W. D genes are given only for firm matches. Expanded clones are given a class, and other clones once, few, many or no size at all.

V gene	J gene	clone size	D gene	CDR3 DNA	CDR3 protein
TRBV9	TRBJ1-1	many	TRBD1	TGTGCCAGCAGCGTACGACAGGGCGGCACTGAAGCTTTCTTT	CASSVRQGGTEAFF
TRBV11-3	TRBJ1-2	many	-	TGTGCCAGCAGCTTAGATTCTCGGCGCGAGGATGGCTACACCTTC	CASSLDSRREDGYTF
TRBV5-5	TRBJ2-3	many	TRBD2	TGTGCCAGCAGCGCACTGACTAGCGTGGGCACAGATACGCAGTATTTT	CASSALTSVGTDTQYF
TRBV7-8	TRBJ2-5	-	TRBD2	TGTGCCAGCAGCTTAGTACTAGCGGGGGCCCTACAAGAGACCCAGTACTTC	CASSLVLAGALQETQYF
TRBV15	TRBJ2-5	many	-	TGTGCCACCAGCAGAGATGAGGGAGAGACCCAGTACTTC	CATSRDEGETQYF
TRBV3-1	TRBJ1-6	many	-	TGTGCCAGCAGCCAAGTACTTTTCTCACCCCTCCACTTT	CASSQVLFSPLHF
TRBV5-1	TRBJ2-5	many	-	TGCGCCAGCAGTTTCACTAGCCAAGAGACCCAGTACTTC	CASSFTSQETQYF
TRBV27	TRBJ1-5	many	-	TGTGCCAGCAGTTTTCAGTCCGGACAGCCCCAGCATTTT	CASSFQSGQPQHF
TRBV5-1	TRBJ1-2	many	TRBD1	TGCGCCAGCAGCTTGTCGACAGGGGGCCTTAACTATGGCTACACCTTC	CASSLSTGGLNYGYTF
TRBV7-6	TRBJ2-7	many	-	TGTGCCAGCAGCCCAAGGGGTCTAGCCTCCCTCGAGCAGTACTTC	CASSPRGLASLEQYF
TRBV5-6	TRBJ1-1	many	-	TGTGCCAGCAGCTTTCGGGGGGCAGGGAACACTGAAGCTTTCTTT	CASSFRGAGNTEAFF
TRBV7-8	TRBJ2-7	-	TRBD1	TGTGCCAGCAGCTCTTGGACAGGTTCGGTCTCCGAGCATTACTTC	CASSSWTGSVSEHYF
TRBV7-2	TRBJ2-3	many	TRBD2	TGTGCCAGCAGCTTTAGCGGGGGGGAAGATACGCAGTATTTT	CASSFSGGEDTQYF
TRBV10-3	TRBJ2-1	many	TRBD2	TGTGGATCGGGGGGGGAGAATGAGCAGTTCTTC	CGSGGENEQFF
TRBV6-2/TRBV6-3	TRBJ1-6	-	TRBD1	TGTGCCAGCAGTACCGGACAGGGAATGGCACCCCTCCACTTT	CASSTGQGMAPLHF
TRBV4-3	TRBJ2-4	many	-	TGCGCCAGCAGCCACTCAATAGAAGCGGGTAGGAACATTCAGTACTTC	CASSHSIEAGRNIQYF
TRBV27	TRBJ2-3	-	-	TGTGCCAGCAGTTTAAGCCAGACTAGCACAGATACGCAGTATTTT	CASSLSQTSTDTQYF
TRBV20-1	TRBJ2-1	many	TRBD1	TGCAGTGCTAGAGCCCTAACAGGGGGTGGTCACTACAATGAGCAGTTCTTC	CSARALTGGGHYNEQFF
TRBV28	TRBJ1-1	many	-	TGTGCCTCGGGGGAGACGAACACTGAAGCTTTCTTT	CASGETNTEAFF
TRBV7-7	TRBJ2-1	many	TRBD2	TGTGCTAGCAGCCCGTGGCGGGGGACTAGCGGGGGTAATGAGCAGTTCTTC	CASSPWRGTSGGNEQFF
TRBV7-9	TRBJ2-3	many	-	TGTGCCAGCAGCTTAGCGGAGCGAGATACGCAGTATTTT	CASSLAERDTQYF
TRBV7-9	TRBJ1-1	few	-	TGTGCCAGCAGCTTAGAGGACCCTCGGACTGAAGCTTTCTTT	CASSLEDPRTEAFF
TRBV18	TRBJ1-5	-	TRBD1	TGTGCCAGCTCCCTTCGGACAGGACCTTATAGCAATCAGCCCCAGCATTTT	CASSLRTGPYSNQPQHF
TRBV25-1	TRBJ1-6	many	-	TGTGCCAGCAGTGCGCCACCCCTCCACTTT	CASSAPPLHF
TRBV11-2	TRBJ1-1	many	-	TGTGCCAGCAGCTTGGAGGGTTTAACTGAAGCTTTCTTT	CASSLEGLTEAFF
TRBV15	TRBJ2-1	many	-	TGTGCCACCAGCAGAGAGATGATTAGCGCCAATGAGCAGTTCTTC	CATSREMISANEQFF
TRBV7-2	TRBJ1-4	many	-	TGTGCCAGCAGCTCCAAGCTTAATGAAAAACTGTTTTTT	CASSSKLNEKLFF
TRBV20-1	TRBJ2-1	many	TRBD2	TGCAGTGCTAGAGCCTTAGCGGGGTCCTACAATGAGCAGTTCTTC	CSARALAGSYNEQFF
TRBV6-6	TRBJ2-1	many	-	TGTGCCAGCAGTCCCTTGGGGGGCAATGAGCAGTTCTTC	CASSPLGGNEQFF
TRBV20-1	TRBJ1-1	many	-	TGCAGTGCTAGCGTTGGGCGGGAAGCTTTCTTT	CSASVGREAFF
TRBV7-2	TRBJ2-4	many	-	TGTGCCAGCAGCTTAGCGAGGGCAACGGTAAACATTCAGTACTTC	CASSLARATVNIQYF
TRBV20-1	TRBJ2-7	many	TRBD2	TGCAGTGCCCGCCTCCTCCTCGGGACTAGGCCCTACGAGCAGTACTTC	CSARLLLGTRPYEQYF
TRBV7-9	TRBJ2-7	many	TRBD1	TGTGCCAGCAGCTTCGGGACAGGGACCTACGAGCAGTACTTC	CASSFGTGTYEQYF
TRBV20-1	TRBJ2-7	many	-	TGCAGTGTTGCCAGGGGTACCCACGAGCAGTACTTC	CSVARGTHEQYF
TRBV15	TRBJ2-3	many	TRBD1	TGTGCCACCAGGGGGACAGTAACAGATACGCAGTATTTT	CATRGTVTDTQYF
TRBV3-1	TRBJ1-1	many	TRBD1	TGTGCCAGCACACAGGGGTCGAACACTGAAGCTTTCTTT	CASTQGSNTEAFF
TRBV7-8	TRBJ1-1	many	TRBD1	TGTGCCAGCAGCCTGGGACAGGGGGCTGACACTGAAGCTTTCTTT	CASSLGQGADTEAFF
TRBV20-1	TRBJ1-2	-	-	TGCAGTGCTAGAAGGACAGTCTATGGCTACACCTTC	CSARRTVYGYTF